This TCR beta chain came from a study of cytomegalovirus exposure and HLA in healthy donors. Study-level background: The roughly 100 million unique TCR beta sequences, from around 200 million T cells, were found by an earlier analysis. General observations from the study: Clonal expansion was found to be greater in HLA-associated TCR beta chains than in equally common others in a later analysis. Investigators reported 150 to 200 TCR beta chains as tied to cytomegalovirus.

CDR3 size: 14 residues. V was cut by 1 base and J by 1 base, with 7 bases left in between. Germline V gene sequence: CDR1 MDHEN, CDR2 SYDVKM. This clone occurred a few times. Its antigen is unknown. The PCR contained 60 Vbeta and 13 Jbeta primers. Libraries were prepared by immunoSEQ multiplex PCR; TCRdb keeps only in-frame clonotypes and omits some of them. This table has around 180,000 clones, roughly 82% appearing once. The clonotype was recovered from a woman aged 50 to 60 in good health and CMV-seronegative. The rearrangement joins TRBV28 to TRBJ2-5; D unresolved. What was sequenced was PBMCs. The CDR3 reads CASSLLHSQETQYF. CDR3 sequence (DNA): TGTGCCAGCAGTTTATTACACAGCCAAGAGACCCAGTACTTC. The full variable domain, rest sourced from reference TRBV28 and TRBJ2-5, is DVKVTQSSRYLVKRTGEKVFLECVQDMDHENMFWYRQDPGLGLRLIYFSYDVKMKEKGDIPEGYSVSREKKERFSLILESASTNQTSMYLCASSLLHSQETQYFGPGTRLLVL.